A selection of T cell receptor beta chains follows, all from one sample in a study of regulatory T cells in long-lasting Graves disease. MiXCR, run by TCRdb on the multiplex PCR reads, gives a single entry per CDR3 protein. The sample records about half a million distinct CDR3 sequences, around 12% being singletons. The data were also submitted as part of a second study, on T cells in Graves' hyperthyroidism and ophthalmopathy.

The specimen was peripheral blood mononuclear cells (PBMCs), collected at new diagnosis, from a patient treated with antithyroid drugs. The receptors stem from a woman in her 30s with Graves disease. The CDR3 runs from the conserved cysteine through the conserved F or W. D genes are given only for firm matches. Size values are once, few and many counts, or a class for expanded clones, and some rows have none.

d_gene	v_gene	j_gene	abundance	len	CDR3aa	CDR3nt
TRBD2	TRBV4-3	TRBJ2-3	many	15	CASSQRSGGTDTQYF	TGCGCCAGCAGCCAACGGAGCGGGGGCACAGATACGCAGTATTTT
TRBD1	TRBV11-2	TRBJ1-2	many	14	CASSPSTGAYGYTF	TGTGCCAGCAGCCCCTCGACAGGGGCCTATGGCTACACCTTC
.	TRBV12-5	TRBJ1-2	few	16	CASGLGGGRPPGGYTF	TGTGCTAGTGGTCTAGGGGGGGGCCGACCTCCGGGTGGCTACACCTTC
TRBD2	TRBV18	TRBJ2-7	many	15	CASSPRGGKGYEQYF	TGTGCCAGCTCGCCCCGGGGGGGCAAGGGCTACGAGCAGTACTTC
TRBD1	TRBV29-1	TRBJ2-5	many	17	CSVEEVRQGEYQETQYF	TGCAGCGTTGAGGAGGTTAGACAGGGAGAGTACCAAGAGACCCAGTACTTC
.	TRBV27	TRBJ2-7	many	14	CASSLIGSRYEQYF	TGTGCCAGCAGTTTAATCGGGAGTAGGTACGAGCAGTACTTC
.	TRBV24-1	TRBJ1-2	few	15	CATSDRFSRGGGYTF	TGTGCCACCAGTGACCGATTTTCGAGGGGAGGCGGCTACACCTTC
TRBD1	TRBV30	TRBJ1-2	many	14	CAWSGTGRNYGYTF	TGTGCCTGGAGTGGGACAGGGCGAAACTATGGCTACACCTTC
TRBD1	TRBV7-3	TRBJ1-2	.	14	CASSLTGQGIGYTF	TGTGCCAGCAGCCTTACGGGACAGGGGATCGGCTACACCTTC
.	TRBV6-1	TRBJ1-1	few	10	CASSGAEAFF	TGTGCCAGCAGCGGCGCTGAAGCTTTCTTT
.	TRBV19	TRBJ1-2	.	16	CASSIGRTTGNYGYTF	TGTGCCAGTAGTATCGGCCGAACAACCGGGAACTATGGCTACACCTTC
.	TRBV3-1	TRBJ2-1	few	15	CASSQSRSSYNEQFF	TGTGCCAGCAGCCAATCCCGAAGCTCCTACAATGAGCAGTTCTTC
TRBD1	TRBV29-1	TRBJ1-1	.	14	CSGGTGRMNTEAFF	TGCAGTGGAGGGACAGGGAGGATGAACACTGAAGCTTTCTTT
.	TRBV30	TRBJ2-3	many	15	CAWGGPPAGLDTQYF	TGTGCCTGGGGGGGACCCCCCGCGGGTTTGGATACGCAGTATTTT
.	TRBV10-3	TRBJ1-3	many	14	CAIRPTGPGNTIYF	TGTGCCATCAGGCCGACAGGTCCTGGAAACACCATATATTTT
TRBD2	TRBV19	TRBJ2-1	.	17	CASLPSGTSGRRGEQFF	TGTGCCAGTCTTCCTTCCGGGACTAGCGGGAGAAGGGGTGAGCAGTTCTTC
TRBD2	TRBV27	TRBJ2-1	many	16	CASSPTTSGSYNEQFF	TGTGCCAGCAGTCCCACGACTAGCGGCTCCTACAATGAGCAGTTCTTC
TRBD2	TRBV5-1	TRBJ2-3	many	16	CASSKRTSGTTDTQYF	TGCGCCAGCAGCAAGCGGACTAGCGGGACCACAGATACGCAGTATTTT
.	TRBV11-2	TRBJ2-7	many	12	CASSPVPYEQYF	TGTGCCAGCAGCCCAGTACCCTACGAGCAGTACTTC
TRBD1	TRBV19	TRBJ2-1	.	14	CASSIGQGSNEQFF	TGTGCCAGTAGTATAGGACAGGGGTCGAATGAGCAGTTCTTC
TRBD1	TRBV27	TRBJ2-2	many	20	CASRPIQGEPQKPNTGELFF	TGTGCCAGCCGCCCCATACAGGGGGAACCCCAGAAACCGAACACCGGGGAGCTGTTTTTT